One and the same sample provided the 16 T cell receptor beta chains below, sequenced in a study of blood T cell repertoires in COVID-19. Profiled with immunoSEQ multiplex PCR; TCRdb holds only in-frame clones, not every one. The sample records roughly 140,000 clones, 81% being singletons. The sample comprised peripheral blood. All receptors come from a human donor in a cohort sampled during active COVID-19.

The rearrangement uses TRBV7-3 and TRBJ2-7; a possible D gene is TRBD2 (6 bases). The CDR3 spans 13 residues. The V gene lost 3 bases and the J gene lost 9 bases, with 15 bases spanning the gap. The V gene's germline CDR1 is SGHTA and CDR2 FQGTGA. CDR3 residues: CASSFNLGEVQYF. CDR3 coding DNA: TGTGCCAGCAGCTTCAATTTAGGGGAGGTGCAGTACTTC.

The genes are TRBV18 and TRBJ2-1; 9 bases are a match to TRBD2. CDR1 is KGHSH, CDR2 LQKENI, per germline. Trimming removed 1 base from V and 6 bases from J; junction bases left unmatched: 4. This CDR3 is 15 amino acids long. In DNA, the CDR3 is TGTGCCAGCTCACCACTAGCGGGAGTCGGCAATGAGCAGTTCTTC. Translating it yields CASSPLAGVGNEQFF.

The chain uses TRBV3-1 (or the pseudogene TRBV3-2) and TRBJ2-3; D unclear. Germline values: CDR1 LGHDT, CDR2 YNNKEL (reference sequence). Trimming took 1 base from V and 4 from J, leaving 3 bases between them. The CDR3 spans 12 residues. CDR3 protein: CASSQAADTQYF. Written as DNA, the CDR3 is TGTGCCAGCAGCCAAGCCGCAGATACGCAGTATTTT.

V gene TRBV2 combines with J gene TRBJ2-3; 13 bases fit TRBD2. CDR1 SNHLY and CDR2 FYNNEI come from the germline V gene. V shed 3 bases and J 2 bases; nucleotides not matched to a gene: 14. The CDR3 length is 20 residues. CDR3 loop: CASSEGLAGYGADNTDTQYF. CDR3 DNA: TGTGCCAGCAGTGAGGGACTAGCGGGATATGGCGCGGATAACACAGATACGCAGTATTTT. Combining the CDR3 with reference TRBV2 and TRBJ2-3 gives the whole variable domain EPEVTQTPSHQVTQMGQEVILRCVPISNHLYFYWYRQILGQKVEFLVSFYNNEISEKSEIFDDQFSVERPDGSNFTLKIRSTKLEDSAMYFCASSEGLAGYGADNTDTQYFGPGTRLTVL.

The chain uses TRBV15 and TRBJ2-2; TRBD2 might be the D (6 bases). In germline, CDR1 is LNHNV, CDR2 YYDKDF (reference sequence). This CDR3 has 17 residues. V was pared by 4 bases and J by 1 base, with 16 bases between. CDR3 sequence (DNA): TGTGCCACCAGCAAGCCCCGGGGAGGTATGAACACCGGGGAGCTGTTTTTT. Its protein is CATSKPRGGMNTGELFF.

V gene TRBV7-3 combines with J gene TRBJ2-5, with D possibly matching TRBD1 (8 bases). CDR1 is SGHTA and CDR2 is FQGTGA in the germline V gene. The CDR3 runs to 16 residues. The germline V and J ends were trimmed by 5 bases and 2 bases, with 18 bases remaining between them. The CDR3 spells CASSLQGGMSQETQYF. CDR3 coding DNA: TGTGCCAGCAGCCTACAGGGGGGGATGTCTCAAGAGACCCAGTACTTC.

With respect to this clone: Other DNA sequences within the sample encode an identical CDR3. V is TRBV7-9 and J is TRBJ2-7, with 8 bases aligning to TRBD1. Trimming removed 3 bases from V and 4 bases from J; junction bases left unmatched: 5. From germline, CDR1 is SEHNR and CDR2 FQNEAQ (reference sequence). The CDR3 has 14 residues. CDR3 residues: CASSLAGGGYEQYF. The CDR3 DNA follows: TGTGCCAGCAGCTTGGCAGGGGGCGGGTACGAGCAGTACTTC. The variable domain in full, with the rest retrieved from reference TRBV7-9 and TRBJ2-7, is DTGVSQNPRHKITKRGQNVTFRCDPISEHNRLYWYRQTLGQGPEFLTYFQNEAQLEKSRLLSDRFSAERPKGSFSTLEIQRTEQGDSAMYLCASSLAGGGYEQYFGPGTRLTVT.

The CDR3 DNA follows: TGTGCCAGCAGCGTAGGTCAGCGGGGCTCCTACGAGCAGTACTTC. Amino acid sequence: CASSVGQRGSYEQYF. The chain is built from TRBV9 and TRBJ2-7; 7 bases fit TRBD2. CDR1 is SGDLS, CDR2 YYNGEE, per germline. The CDR3 covers 15 residues. V was clipped by 0 bases and J by 0 bases; unmatched bases: 3.

Ten or more counts support this clone. The chain links TRBV7-3 to TRBJ2-1; a weak D match, TRBD2 (6 bases). CDR1 and CDR2 (germline): SGHTA, FQGTGA. With 5 bases removed from V and 7 bases from J, the gap between germline ends came to 18 bases. This CDR3 has 15 amino acids. The CDR3 sequence: CASSPGGKSANEQFF. The CDR3 nucleotides are TGTGCCAGCAGCCCTGGCGGGAAGAGCGCAAATGAGCAGTTCTTC.

This clone was seen more than once but under ten times. The V and J genes are TRBV7-9 and TRBJ2-2; D might be TRBD1 (5 bases). From germline, CDR1 is SEHNR and CDR2 FQNEAQ (reference sequence). The CDR3 has 17 residues. V was shortened by 1 base and J by 5 bases, with 17 bases between the two germline ends. In nucleotides, the CDR3 is TGTGCCAGCAGCTTAGAAGCGAGGACATTTCTTACCGGGGAGCTGTTTTTT. Its translation is CASSLEARTFLTGELFF.

This chain links TRBV15 with TRBJ2-7; weak D call: TRBD2 (6 bases). The germline V and J ends were trimmed by 0 bases and 1 base, with 10 bases remaining between them. The CDR3 spans 15 residues. Germline CDR1 reads LNHNV; CDR2 reads YYDKDF (reference sequence). Here the CDR3 reads CATSREGGESYEQYF. The CDR3 DNA reads TGTGCCACCAGCAGAGAGGGGGGAGAATCCTACGAGCAGTACTTC. Full variable domain (rest looked up from reference TRBV15 and TRBJ2-7): DAMVIQNPRYQVTQFGKPVTLSCSQTLNHNVMYWYQQKSSQAPKLLFHYYDKDFNNEADTPDNFQSRRPNTSFCFLDIRSPGLGDTAMYLCATSREGGESYEQYFGPGTRLTVT.

V is TRBV5-1 and J is TRBJ1-6; tentatively, D is TRBD1 (6 bases). In germline, CDR1 is SGHRS, CDR2 YFSETQ. V lost 0 bases to trimming and J lost 7 bases, with 14 bases between them. CDR3 length: 16 residues. The CDR3 nucleotides read TGCGCCAGCAGCTTGGCACAGGGTAATACGAATTCACCCCTCCACTTT. This gives the protein CASSLAQGNTNSPLHF.

CDR3 sequence (DNA): TGTGCCAGCTCACCCCCCGGACAGGGAAGAGGGAGCAATCAGCCCCAGCATTTT. As protein: CASSPPGQGRGSNQPQHF. The chain couples TRBV18 to TRBJ1-5, with 8 bases fitting TRBD1. Germline values: CDR1 KGHSH, CDR2 LQKENI. V trimming: 3 bases; J trimming: 1 base; junction bases outside the gene matches: 11. This CDR3 region has 18 residues.

The chain has TRBV7-9 and TRBJ2-7, with D maybe TRBD1 (5 bases). Germline V gene lookup returns CDR1 SEHNR and CDR2 FQNEAQ (reference sequence). The CDR3 contains 16 residues. The germline V and J ends were trimmed by 5 bases and 1 base, with 18 bases remaining between them. CDR3: CASSPKGMSRSYEQYF. Written as DNA, the CDR3 is TGTGCCAGCAGCCCGAAGGGGATGTCGCGTTCCTACGAGCAGTACTTC. The whole variable domain, filled in from reference TRBV7-9 and TRBJ2-7, reads DTGVSQNPRHKITKRGQNVTFRCDPISEHNRLYWYRQTLGQGPEFLTYFQNEAQLEKSRLLSDRFSAERPKGSFSTLEIQRTEQGDSAMYLCASSPKGMSRSYEQYFGPGTRLTVT.

The chain recombines TRBV7-2 with TRBJ2-1; 9 positions agree with TRBD2. Germline loops: CDR1 SGHTA, CDR2 FQGNSA. V was clipped by 4 bases and J by 7 bases; unmatched bases: 8. The CDR3 spans 15 residues. Here the CDR3 reads CASSYMAGGPNEQFF. CDR3 DNA: TGTGCCAGCAGCTACATGGCGGGAGGGCCTAATGAGCAGTTCTTC. Together with reference TRBV7-2 and TRBJ2-1, the CDR3 gives the full variable domain: GAGVSQSPSNKVTEKGKDVELRCDPISGHTALYWYRQSLGQGLEFLIYFQGNSAPDKSGLPSDRFSAERTGGSVSTLTIQRTQQEDSAVYLCASSYMAGGPNEQFFGPGTRLTVL.

The chain is built from TRBV11-3 and TRBJ2-7; 9 bases align to TRBD1. The CDR3 has 14 residues. V gave up 1 base and J gave up 4 bases; unmatched junction bases: 2. Germline values: CDR1 SGHNT, CDR2 YENEEA. In DNA, the CDR3 is TGTGCCAGCAGCTTAGGGGGACAGGGTTACGAGCAGTACTTC. Residues: CASSLGGQGYEQYF.